This is a list of T cell receptor beta chains from one sample in a study of T cell responses to AZD1222 COVID-19 vaccine. Only in-frame clones appear in the TCRdb table, and some are missing; sequencing was by immunoSEQ multiplex PCR. This sample has 72,000 or so clones, with about 89% found just once. This specimen consisted of peripheral blood, obtained 28 days after the second AZD1222 dose. These TCRs come from an adult who received the AZD1222 COVID-19 vaccine. The CDR3 runs from the conserved cysteine through the conserved F or W. D genes are given only for firm matches. Size is omitted from some rows. Given values are once, few, many or a class for expanded clones.

size	V	D	J	CDR3	DNA
-	TRBV4-1	-	TRBJ2-1	CASSQTDKAIYNEQFF	TGCGCCAGCAGCCAGACCGACAAGGCTATCTACAATGAGCAGTTCTTC
few	TRBV5-1	TRBD2	TRBJ2-7	CASSLARGTAGPYEQYF	TGCGCCAGCAGCTTGGCCCGGGGCACAGCGGGACCCTACGAGCAGTACTTC
-	TRBV3-1/TRBV3-2	-	TRBJ2-1	CASSRRNEQFF	TGTGCCAGCAGCCGAAGAAATGAGCAGTTCTTC
-	TRBV6-5	-	TRBJ2-7	CASSYGASEAYEQYF	TGTGCCAGCAGTTACGGAGCAAGCGAGGCCTACGAGCAGTACTTC
-	TRBV11-2	TRBD1	TRBJ1-2	CASSLARGSPGGWGYTF	TGTGCCAGCAGCCTCGCACGGGGGTCGCCAGGGGGCTGGGGCTACACCTTC
few	TRBV4-3	-	TRBJ2-2	CASSQDRVGGIGELFF	TGCGCCAGCAGCCAAGATCGGGTGGGAGGTATCGGGGAGCTGTTTTTT
few	TRBV4-1	-	TRBJ2-1	CASSQDVGTYNEQFF	TGCGCCAGCAGCCAAGATGTGGGAACCTACAATGAGCAGTTCTTC
-	TRBV19	-	TRBJ1-5	CASSTPQQRQPQHF	TGTGCCAGTAGCACGCCGCAACAGCGTCAGCCCCAGCATTTT
-	TRBV3-1/TRBV3-2	TRBD2	TRBJ2-5	CASSLLGIAGGLETQYF	TGTGCCAGCAGCCTACTCGGCATAGCGGGAGGGCTGGAGACCCAGTACTTC
-	TRBV5-1	TRBD2	TRBJ2-2	CASSLASGNTGELFF	TGCGCCAGCAGCTTGGCTAGCGGGAACACCGGGGAGCTGTTTTTT
-	TRBV5-1	TRBD1	TRBJ2-2	CASSLSGGLAGELFF	TGCGCCAGCAGCTTGTCAGGGGGCCTCGCCGGGGAGCTGTTTTTT
-	TRBV18	-	TRBJ1-1	CASSPPATNTEAFF	TGTGCCAGCTCACCACCGGCCACGAACACTGAAGCTTTCTTT
few	TRBV27	-	TRBJ1-6	CASRPWTPRTLSNPPNSPLHF	TGTGCCAGCAGACCTTGGACACCTAGGACGCTATCAAATCCCCCGAATTCACCCCTCCACTTT
-	TRBV24-1	-	TRBJ1-2	CATSDSNVYGYTF	TGTGCCACCAGTGATTCTAATGTTTATGGCTACACCTTC
-	TRBV5-1	-	TRBJ1-5	CASSLGRNQPQHF	TGCGCCAGCAGCCTGGGGAGGAATCAGCCCCAGCATTTT
-	TRBV21-1	-	TRBJ2-7	CASSKVEAKAYEQYF	TGTGCCAGCAGCAAAGTTGAAGCGAAAGCCTACGAGCAGTACTTC
-	TRBV28	-	TRBJ2-7	CATSEQGLTYEQYF	TGTGCCACCTCCGAACAGGGACTGACCTACGAGCAGTACTTC
-	TRBV2	-	TRBJ1-2	CASSRLGTGYGYTF	TGTGCCAGCAGCCGACTCGGGACGGGCTATGGCTACACCTTC
few	TRBV7-8	TRBD2	TRBJ2-2	CASSPRTSGRVNTGELFF	TGTGCCAGCAGCCCCCGGACTAGCGGGAGGGTGAACACCGGGGAGCTGTTTTTT
-	TRBV29-1	-	TRBJ1-1	CSVRLRKAEAFF	TGCAGCGTTAGGCTGAGAAAGGCCGAAGCTTTCTTT
-	TRBV6-6	-	TRBJ2-7	CASRPGFRYEQYF	TGTGCCAGCAGGCCAGGGTTTCGCTACGAGCAGTACTTC
-	TRBV29-1	TRBD2	TRBJ2-7	CSVEGLAGYEQYF	TGCAGCGTTGAGGGACTAGCTGGGTACGAGCAGTACTTC
-	TRBV29-1	TRBD1	TRBJ2-1	CSALGQGVYNEQFF	TGCAGCGCCCTAGGACAGGGGGTCTACAATGAGCAGTTCTTC
-	TRBV6-5	-	TRBJ1-3	CASKMGLVSGNTIYF	TGTGCCAGCAAGATGGGTTTAGTCTCTGGAAACACCATATATTTT
-	TRBV2	-	TRBJ2-7	CASREWWQPSYEQYF	TGTGCCAGCAGGGAATGGTGGCAGCCCTCCTACGAGCAGTACTTC
-	TRBV10-3	-	TRBJ1-1	CAISGRRGSDTEAFF	TGTGCCATCAGTGGTAGGAGAGGGTCCGACACTGAAGCTTTCTTT
-	TRBV6-5	TRBD1	TRBJ2-7	CASSYSPDRGVEQYF	TGTGCCAGCAGTTACTCCCCGGACAGGGGCGTCGAGCAGTACTTC
-	TRBV28	-	TRBJ1-3	CATLPHLSGNTIYF	TGTGCCACCTTACCCCACCTCTCTGGAAACACCATATATTTT
once	TRBV19	TRBD1	TRBJ2-5	CASSSGQGAETQYF	TGTGCCAGTAGTTCCGGACAGGGCGCGGAGACCCAGTACTTC
-	TRBV4-3	-	TRBJ1-4	CASSSQQGANEKLFF	TGCGCCAGCAGCTCCCAACAGGGCGCTAATGAAAAACTGTTTTTT
-	TRBV14	-	TRBJ2-7	CASSQDRVGVKYF	TGTGCCAGCAGCCAAGATCGGGTGGGAGTAAAATACTTC
-	TRBV11-2	-	TRBJ2-7	CASSLDKPNEQYF	TGTGCCAGCAGCTTAGACAAACCTAACGAGCAGTACTTC
-	TRBV28	TRBD1	TRBJ1-1	CASSLPRDRAATEAFF	TGTGCCAGCAGTTTACCCCGTGACAGGGCGGCCACTGAAGCTTTCTTT
-	TRBV30	TRBD1	TRBJ2-1	CAWSPGTGGNEQFF	TGTGCCTGGAGTCCCGGGACAGGCGGGAATGAGCAGTTCTTC
once	TRBV9	TRBD2	TRBJ2-5	CASSVVPSGQETQYF	TGTGCCAGCAGCGTAGTGCCTAGCGGGCAAGAGACCCAGTACTTC
-	TRBV5-1	-	TRBJ2-7	CASSVRETLYEQYF	TGCGCCAGCAGCGTACGGGAGACTCTCTACGAGCAGTACTTC
once	TRBV7-7	-	TRBJ2-7	CASSLRASPSYEQYF	TGTGCCAGCAGCTTACGGGCTAGTCCGTCCTACGAGCAGTACTTC
-	TRBV10-3	TRBD2	TRBJ2-1	CATTSGPYNEQFF	TGTGCCACGACTAGCGGACCCTACAATGAGCAGTTCTTC
-	TRBV7-9	-	TRBJ2-5	CASSLPPSTVRETQYF	TGTGCCAGCAGCTTACCGCCTTCGACAGTCCGGGAGACCCAGTACTTC
-	TRBV15	TRBD1	TRBJ1-6	CATSIGQGNSPLHF	TGTGCCACCAGCATAGGACAGGGTAATTCACCCCTCCACTTT
few	TRBV10-1	-	TRBJ1-1	CASLGMNTEAFF	TGCGCCAGCTTAGGGATGAACACTGAAGCTTTCTTT
-	TRBV5-1	-	TRBJ1-5	CASFYQPQHF	TGCGCCAGCTTTTATCAGCCCCAGCATTTT
once	TRBV5-1	TRBD2	TRBJ2-2	CASSYTGGPTGELFF	TGCGCCAGCAGCTACACGGGAGGCCCCACCGGGGAGCTGTTTTTT
-	TRBV7-6	-	TRBJ1-6	CASSLANNSPLHF	TGTGCCAGCAGCTTAGCTAATAATTCACCCCTCCACTTT
-	TRBV27	-	TRBJ2-7	CASSLELKSSYEQYF	TGTGCCAGCAGTTTGGAGCTGAAGAGCTCCTACGAGCAGTACTTC
-	TRBV7-9	-	TRBJ1-6	CASSLSRAPFFFNSPLHF	TGTGCCAGCAGCTTATCCAGGGCGCCTTTCTTTTTTAATTCACCCCTCCACTTT
once	TRBV11-3	TRBD2	TRBJ2-2	CASSANWGLAENTGELFF	TGTGCCAGCAGCGCAAACTGGGGACTAGCGGAAAACACCGGGGAGCTGTTTTTT
-	TRBV11-2	-	TRBJ2-7	CASTGDKAGAYEQYF	TGTGCCAGCACCGGGGATAAGGCAGGAGCTTACGAGCAGTACTTC
-	TRBV28	TRBD2	TRBJ2-5	CASARREGLGFRETQYF	TGTGCCAGCGCTCGGCGGGAGGGCCTGGGTTTTCGAGAGACCCAGTACTTC
-	TRBV7-2	-	TRBJ2-6	CASSLGGAGANVLTF	TGTGCCAGCAGCTTGGGGGGGGCAGGGGCCAACGTCCTGACTTTC
-	TRBV28	-	TRBJ1-2	CASSLGPGAPPYYGYTF	TGTGCCAGCAGTTTGGGTCCGGGGGCCCCCCCCTACTATGGCTACACCTTC
few	TRBV9	-	TRBJ2-2	CASSVVGDGELFF	TGTGCCAGCAGCGTAGTGGGTGACGGGGAGCTGTTTTTT
-	TRBV9	-	TRBJ2-7	CASSVTAGSSYEQYF	TGTGCCAGCAGCGTTACAGCAGGAAGCTCCTACGAGCAGTACTTC
-	TRBV28	TRBD2	TRBJ2-1	CASYWKLAGYNEQFF	TGTGCCAGTTATTGGAAACTAGCGGGGTACAATGAGCAGTTCTTC
few	TRBV28	-	TRBJ1-1	CASSWGVGFEAFF	TGTGCCAGCAGTTGGGGGGTAGGATTTGAAGCTTTCTTT
-	TRBV28	-	TRBJ2-1	CASSLDYNEQFF	TGTGCCAGCAGCCTCGACTACAATGAGCAGTTCTTC
once	TRBV7-2	TRBD2	TRBJ2-1	CASSQGTSGIGEQFF	TGTGCCAGCAGCCAAGGGACTAGCGGGATCGGTGAGCAGTTCTTC